Listed below are T cell receptor beta chains from one sample, sequenced in a study of T cells in narcolepsy. Repertoires were generated with immunoSEQ multiplex PCR, while TCRdb's copy carries only in-frame clones and drops some. The sample lists 25,000 to 30,000 clones, around four fifths seen once, with approximately 0.91% in the top ten. Sequencing was carried out using CD45RA- memory CD4+ T cells from PBMCs. These receptors were obtained from a human donor with narcolepsy. Both conserved end residues are part of each CDR3. The D gene is left open where the match is weak. Rows give clone size only sometimes, using once, few, many, or a class for an expanded clone.

abundance: once
d_gene: .
v_gene: TRBV4-3
j_gene: TRBJ2-1
CDR3aa: CASSHGSYNEQFF
CDR3nt: TGCGCCAGCAGCCATGGCTCCTACAATGAGCAGTTCTTC

abundance: few
d_gene: .
v_gene: TRBV9
j_gene: TRBJ1-4
CDR3aa: CASSPSGDGEKLFF
CDR3nt: TGTGCCAGCAGCCCATCAGGGGATGGGGAAAAACTGTTTTTT

abundance: .
d_gene: TRBD1
v_gene: TRBV28
j_gene: TRBJ1-5
CDR3aa: CASSKGQQGYSNQPQHF
CDR3nt: TGTGCCAGCAGCAAAGGACAACAGGGGTATAGCAATCAGCCCCAGCATTTT

abundance: few
d_gene: .
v_gene: TRBV6-5
j_gene: TRBJ2-1
CDR3aa: CASSDWGAGGEQFF
CDR3nt: TGTGCCAGCAGTGACTGGGGGGCAGGAGGGGAGCAGTTCTTC

abundance: .
d_gene: .
v_gene: TRBV7-2
j_gene: TRBJ2-2
CDR3aa: CASSFAGLTGELFF
CDR3nt: TGTGCCAGCAGCTTTGCAGGATTAACCGGGGAGCTGTTTTTT

abundance: .
d_gene: TRBD1
v_gene: TRBV7-2
j_gene: TRBJ1-1
CDR3aa: CASSLASGLQGGRSTEAFF
CDR3nt: TGTGCCAGCAGCTTAGCGAGCGGATTACAGGGGGGGCGATCCACTGAAGCTTTCTTT

abundance: .
d_gene: .
v_gene: TRBV18
j_gene: TRBJ1-1
CDR3aa: CASSPGGGNTEAFF
CDR3nt: TGTGCCAGCTCACCTGGGGGGGGGAACACTGAAGCTTTCTTT

abundance: .
d_gene: TRBD1
v_gene: TRBV7-2
j_gene: TRBJ2-4
CDR3aa: CASSLPRSGQGVSKNIQYF
CDR3nt: TGTGCCAGCAGCTTACCACGCTCGGGACAGGGGGTGTCCAAAAACATTCAGTACTTC

abundance: .
d_gene: .
v_gene: TRBV20-1
j_gene: TRBJ2-5
CDR3aa: CSAAGGETQYF
CDR3nt: TGCAGTGCTGCAGGGGGGGAGACCCAGTACTTC

abundance: .
d_gene: .
v_gene: TRBV7-8
j_gene: TRBJ2-3
CDR3aa: CASSLDRGTDTQYF
CDR3nt: TGTGCCAGCAGCTTAGACAGGGGCACAGATACGCAGTATTTT

abundance: .
d_gene: TRBD2
v_gene: TRBV9
j_gene: TRBJ2-1
CDR3aa: CASALSTSGVGDEQFF
CDR3nt: TGTGCCAGCGCCTTATCGACTAGCGGGGTGGGCGATGAGCAGTTCTTC

abundance: .
d_gene: .
v_gene: TRBV5-4
j_gene: TRBJ2-4
CDR3aa: CASSMTPNSKNIQYF
CDR3nt: TGTGCCAGCAGTATGACGCCCAACTCGAAAAACATTCAGTACTTC

abundance: few
d_gene: .
v_gene: TRBV18
j_gene: TRBJ1-6
CDR3aa: CASSPRGGEDSPLHF
CDR3nt: TGTGCCAGCTCACCTCGTGGAGGGGAGGATTCACCCCTCCACTTT

abundance: once
d_gene: .
v_gene: TRBV7-9
j_gene: TRBJ2-3
CDR3aa: CASRSISDTQYF
CDR3nt: TGTGCCAGCAGGAGCATCTCAGATACGCAGTATTTT